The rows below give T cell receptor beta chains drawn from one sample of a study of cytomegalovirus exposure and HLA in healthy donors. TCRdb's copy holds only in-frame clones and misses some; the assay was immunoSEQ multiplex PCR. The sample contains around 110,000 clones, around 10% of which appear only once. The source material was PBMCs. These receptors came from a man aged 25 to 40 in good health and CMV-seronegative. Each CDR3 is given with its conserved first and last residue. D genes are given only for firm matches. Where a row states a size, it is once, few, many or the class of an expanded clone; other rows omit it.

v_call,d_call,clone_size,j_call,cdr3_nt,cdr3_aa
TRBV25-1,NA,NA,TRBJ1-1,TGTGCCAGCAGGGAACCGACGGAGGTAGCTGAAGCTTTCTTT,CASREPTEVAEAFF
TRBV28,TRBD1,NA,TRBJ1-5,TGTGCCAGCAGTTTGCCGGGACAGGGGTGGCAGCCCCAGCATTTT,CASSLPGQGWQPQHF
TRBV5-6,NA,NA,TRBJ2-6,TGTGCCAGCAGCTTTCCACAGGCCTATCGCTCTGGGGCCAACGTCCTGACTTTC,CASSFPQAYRSGANVLTF
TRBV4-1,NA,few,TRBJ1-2,TGCGCCAGCAGCCAAGATCTTGGGGAAGGGGACTATGGCTACACCTTC,CASSQDLGEGDYGYTF
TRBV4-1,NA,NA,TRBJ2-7,TGCGCCAGCAGCCCCTATCAGGGTTCGCACGAGCAGTACTTC,CASSPYQGSHEQYF
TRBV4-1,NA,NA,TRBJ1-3,TGCGCCAGCAGCCAAGCACAGACACTCTCTGGAAACACCATATATTTT,CASSQAQTLSGNTIYF
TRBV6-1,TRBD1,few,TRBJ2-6,TGTGCCAGCAGCGCAGGGGGTGGGGCCAACGTCCTGACTTTC,CASSAGGGANVLTF
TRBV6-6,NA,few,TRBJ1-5,TGTGCCAGCAAACCTAGACAGGAACCCAATCAGCCCCAGCATTTT,CASKPRQEPNQPQHF
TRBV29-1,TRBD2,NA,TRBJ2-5,TGCAGCGTTGATCGTAGCGGGGCGGGAGAGACCCAGTACTTC,CSVDRSGAGETQYF
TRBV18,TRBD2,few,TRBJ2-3,TGTGCCAGCTCACGATCCCTAGCGGGAACAGATACGCAGTATTTT,CASSRSLAGTDTQYF
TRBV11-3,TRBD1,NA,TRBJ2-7,TGTGCCAGCAGTCCTAACAGGGGGCTTTCCTACGAGCAGTACTTC,CASSPNRGLSYEQYF
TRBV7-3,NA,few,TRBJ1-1,TGTGCCAGCGCTCTAACAGGGAAGACTGAAGCTTTCTTT,CASALTGKTEAFF
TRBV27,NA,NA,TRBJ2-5,TGTGCCAGCAGTTCTAGACAGGCCCAAGAGACCCAGTACTTC,CASSSRQAQETQYF
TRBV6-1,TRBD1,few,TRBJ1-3,TGTGCCAGCAGTGTGAGGACAGGGAATGGAAACACCATATATTTT,CASSVRTGNGNTIYF
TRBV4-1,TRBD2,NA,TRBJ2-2,TGCGCCAGCAGCCAAGCGGTCCTAGCGGGAGTTCCCGGGGAGCTGTTTTTT,CASSQAVLAGVPGELFF
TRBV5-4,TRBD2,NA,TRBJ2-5,TGTGCCAGCAGTTGGGTAGCGGGGAAGCAAGAGACCCAGTACTTC,CASSWVAGKQETQYF
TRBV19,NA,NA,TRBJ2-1,TGTGCCAGTAGTATATCGTCAGGGTTGTACAATGAGCAGTTCTTC,CASSISSGLYNEQFF
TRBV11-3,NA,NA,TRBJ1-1,TGTGCCAGCAGCTTAGGTTTTTGGGGGGACACTGAAGCTTTCTTT,CASSLGFWGDTEAFF
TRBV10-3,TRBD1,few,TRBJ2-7,TGTGCCATCAGTGGCGGACAGGTGAGCTCCTACGAGCAGTACTTC,CAISGGQVSSYEQYF
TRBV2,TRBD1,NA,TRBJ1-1,TGTGCCAGCAGTGAAGGAGGGCAGGGGGACACTGAAGCTTTCTTT,CASSEGGQGDTEAFF
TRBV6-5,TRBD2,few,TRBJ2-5,TGTGCCAGCAGTTACTCTGGCGGGGGGGCCTTCGAGACCCAGTACTTC,CASSYSGGGAFETQYF
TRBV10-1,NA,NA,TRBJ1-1,TGCGCCAGCAGCGATGGGACAACTGAAGCTTTCTTT,CASSDGTTEAFF
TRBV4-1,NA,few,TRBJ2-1,TGCGCCAGCAGCCAAAGGACAAGTTACAATGAGCAGTTCTTC,CASSQRTSYNEQFF
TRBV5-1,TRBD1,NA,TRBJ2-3,TGCGCCAGCAGCCCCCTTATGACCGACAGGGGATGGGCAGATACGCAGTATTTT,CASSPLMTDRGWADTQYF
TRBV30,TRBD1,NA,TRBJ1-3,TGTGCCTGGAGTCCCGGGACAGAGCAAGACACCATATATTTT,CAWSPGTEQDTIYF
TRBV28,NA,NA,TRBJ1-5,TGTGCCAGCAGGTCCGGCGGGGAGGGGGGCAATCAGCCCCAGCATTTT,CASRSGGEGGNQPQHF